This T cell receptor (beta chain) was identified during a study of somatic mutations in cytotoxic T cells in rheumatoid arthritis. Study context: Patient blood, which was peripheral blood collected as 30 ml EDTA, was drawn right after diagnosis and before any treatment started.

TCRdb's table, derived via immunoSEQ multiplex PCR, lists solely in-frame clones and lacks some. The data hold about 19,000 clones, with around 83% observed a single time. Germline trimming cut 3 bases from V and 7 bases from J; bases unmatched to any gene: 5. This CDR3 is 14 amino acids long. Germline V gives CDR1 SGDLS, CDR2 YYNGEE. Material for sequencing was CD8+ T cells sorted from blood. The source of this sequence is an adult with rheumatoid arthritis. V usage is TRBV9 and J usage is TRBJ2-3; TRBD2 matches at 10 bases. The DNA of the CDR3 is TGTGCCAGCAGCGATAGACTAGCGGGTAATACGCAGTATTTT. This translates into CASSDRLAGNTQYF.